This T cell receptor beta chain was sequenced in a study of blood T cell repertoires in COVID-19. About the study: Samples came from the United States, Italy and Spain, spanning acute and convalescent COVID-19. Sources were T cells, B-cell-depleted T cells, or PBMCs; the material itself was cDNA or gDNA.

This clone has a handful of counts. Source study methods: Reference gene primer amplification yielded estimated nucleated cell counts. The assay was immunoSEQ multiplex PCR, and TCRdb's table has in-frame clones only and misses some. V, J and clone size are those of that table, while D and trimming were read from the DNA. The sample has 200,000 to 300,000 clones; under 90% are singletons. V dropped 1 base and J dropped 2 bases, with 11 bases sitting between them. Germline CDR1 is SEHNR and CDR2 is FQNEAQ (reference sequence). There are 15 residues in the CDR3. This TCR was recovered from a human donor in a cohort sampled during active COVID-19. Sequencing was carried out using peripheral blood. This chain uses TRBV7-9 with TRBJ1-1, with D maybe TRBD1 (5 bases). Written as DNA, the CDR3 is TGTGCCAGCAGCTTAGTTTTCAGGGCCAACACTGAAGCTTTCTTT. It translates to CASSLVFRANTEAFF. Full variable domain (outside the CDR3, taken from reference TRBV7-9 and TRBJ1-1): DTGVSQNPRHKITKRGQNVTFRCDPISEHNRLYWYRQTLGQGPEFLTYFQNEAQLEKSRLLSDRFSAERPKGSFSTLEIQRTEQGDSAMYLCASSLVFRANTEAFFGQGTRLTVV.